This entry describes one T cell receptor beta chain. The source of the sample is a study of blood T cell repertoires in COVID-19. The wider study: Whether acute or convalescent, the COVID-19 samples came from the United States, Italy and Spain.

In germline, CDR1 is SEHNR, CDR2 FQNEAQ (reference sequence). This CDR3 is built from 16 residues. Germline trimming cut 6 bases from V and 0 bases from J; bases unmatched to any gene: 10. Original handling: Counts of nucleated cells, estimated from reference gene primer amplification, were obtained. This table comes from immunoSEQ multiplex PCR, and its TCRdb copy is limited to in-frame clones, with some not included. V and J calls and clone size come straight from that table; D and trimming were deduced from the DNA. The data hold 300,000 to 400,000 clones, with around 89% observed a single time. Seattle participants joined during active infection and were tracked over time.

The sample consisted of peripheral blood. The chain couples TRBV7-9 to TRBJ1-2, with TRBD1 matching over 7 bases. This TCR was recovered from a woman aged 30 to 39 with COVID-19, enrolled during active disease. The CDR3 protein is CASSPGAGTANYGYTF. CDR3 DNA sequence: TGTGCCAGCAGTCCCGGGGCCGGGACAGCTAACTATGGCTACACCTTC.